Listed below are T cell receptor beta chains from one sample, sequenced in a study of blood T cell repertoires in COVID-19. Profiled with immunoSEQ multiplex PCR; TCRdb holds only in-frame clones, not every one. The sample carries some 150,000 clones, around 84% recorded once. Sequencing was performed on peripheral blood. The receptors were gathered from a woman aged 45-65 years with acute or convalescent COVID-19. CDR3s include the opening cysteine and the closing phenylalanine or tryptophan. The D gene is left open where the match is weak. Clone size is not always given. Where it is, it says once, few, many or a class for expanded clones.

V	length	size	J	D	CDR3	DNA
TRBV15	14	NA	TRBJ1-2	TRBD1	CATSRGDWTGRNTF	TGTGCCACCAGCAGAGGAGATTGGACAGGCAGAAACACCTTC
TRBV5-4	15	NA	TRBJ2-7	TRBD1	CASSLAPGQGYEQYF	TGTGCCAGCAGCTTGGCGCCGGGACAGGGCTACGAGCAGTACTTC
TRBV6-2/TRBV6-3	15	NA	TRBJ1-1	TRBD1	CASSSRQGASGRAFF	TGTGCCAGCAGTTCGCGACAGGGGGCGTCTGGGAGAGCTTTCTTT
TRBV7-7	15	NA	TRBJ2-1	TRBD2	CASSKGLAGDNEQFF	TGTGCCAGCAGCAAGGGACTAGCGGGAGACAATGAGCAGTTCTTC
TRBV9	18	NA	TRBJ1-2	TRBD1	CASSTRQGRAVTDYGYTF	TGTGCCAGCAGCACGCGACAGGGTCGGGCGGTGACCGACTATGGCTACACCTTC
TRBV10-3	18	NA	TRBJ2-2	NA	CAISDHRDKTFLTGELFF	TGTGCCATCAGTGATCACCGGGACAAAACTTTTCTCACCGGGGAGCTGTTTTTT
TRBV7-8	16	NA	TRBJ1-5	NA	CASSLVSGQLGQPQHF	TGTGCCAGCAGCTTAGTGTCAGGGCAGTTGGGGCAGCCCCAGCATTTT
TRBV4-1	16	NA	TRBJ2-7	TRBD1	CASSLLSGTGSYEQYF	TGCGCCAGCAGCCTGTTGAGCGGGACAGGGTCCTACGAGCAGTACTTC
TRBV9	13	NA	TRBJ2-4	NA	CASSSDSFGIQYF	TGTGCCAGCAGCAGCGATAGCTTTGGCATTCAGTACTTC
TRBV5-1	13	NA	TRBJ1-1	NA	CASSSGDVSEAFF	TGCGCCAGCAGTTCGGGGGATGTCTCTGAAGCTTTCTTT
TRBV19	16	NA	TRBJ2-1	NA	CASSPRQESLYNEQFF	TGTGCCAGTAGTCCAAGACAGGAATCCCTGTACAATGAGCAGTTCTTC
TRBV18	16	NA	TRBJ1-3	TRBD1	CASSPTGVSSGNTIYF	TGTGCCAGCTCACCAACAGGGGTTAGCTCTGGAAACACCATATATTTT
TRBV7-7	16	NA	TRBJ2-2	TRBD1	CASSSTGESNTGELFF	TGTGCCAGCAGCTCGACAGGGGAGTCGAACACCGGGGAGCTGTTTTTT
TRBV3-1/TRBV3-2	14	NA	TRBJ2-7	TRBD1	CASSSPGQRDEQYF	TGTGCCAGCAGCAGCCCGGGACAGAGGGACGAGCAGTACTTC
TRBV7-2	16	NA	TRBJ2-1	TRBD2	CASSGTSGRTYNEQFF	TGTGCCAGCAGCGGTACTAGCGGGAGAACCTACAATGAGCAGTTCTTC
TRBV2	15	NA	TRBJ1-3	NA	CASATGELRGNTIYF	TGTGCCAGCGCGACGGGGGAGCTGAGAGGAAACACCATATATTTT
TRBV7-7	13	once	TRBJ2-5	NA	CASSPRQQETQYF	TGTGCCAGCAGCCCGAGACAGCAAGAGACCCAGTACTTC
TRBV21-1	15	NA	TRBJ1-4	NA	CASRKIHRANEKLFF	TGTGCCAGCCGTAAGATCCACAGGGCTAATGAAAAACTGTTTTTT
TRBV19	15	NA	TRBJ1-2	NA	CASSPDAGVDYGYTF	TGTGCCAGTAGTCCAGACGCAGGGGTAGACTATGGCTACACCTTC
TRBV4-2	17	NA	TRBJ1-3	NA	CASSQGLWQGSGNTIYF	TGTGCCAGCAGCCAAGGGCTTTGGCAGGGCTCTGGAAACACCATATATTTT
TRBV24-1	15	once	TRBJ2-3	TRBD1	CATSGVDRATDTQYF	TGTGCCACCAGTGGGGTAGACAGGGCCACAGATACGCAGTATTTT
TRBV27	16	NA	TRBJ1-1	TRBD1	CASPTGQEVLNTEAFF	TGTGCCAGTCCGACAGGGCAGGAGGTATTGAACACTGAAGCTTTCTTT
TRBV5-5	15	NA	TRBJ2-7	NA	CASSSAGGWLGEQYF	TGTGCCAGCAGCTCCGCAGGAGGGTGGTTGGGGGAGCAGTACTTC
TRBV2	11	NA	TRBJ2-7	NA	CASTGNYEQYF	TGTGCCAGCACCGGGAACTACGAGCAGTACTTC
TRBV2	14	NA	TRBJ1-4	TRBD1	CASRGQGASEKLFF	TGTGCCAGCAGGGGACAGGGGGCGAGTGAAAAACTGTTTTTT
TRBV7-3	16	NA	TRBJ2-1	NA	CASSLTGPSWPNEQFF	TGTGCCAGCAGCTTAACAGGGCCTAGCTGGCCCAATGAGCAGTTCTTC
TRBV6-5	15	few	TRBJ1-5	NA	CASSGGLRGNQPQHF	TGTGCCAGCAGCGGTGGGCTGCGGGGCAATCAGCCCCAGCATTTT
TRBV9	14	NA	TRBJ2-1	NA	CASSTRSSYNEQFF	TGTGCCAGTTCCACTAGGAGCTCCTACAATGAGCAGTTCTTC
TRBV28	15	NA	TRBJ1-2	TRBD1	CASSGTAAANYGYTF	TGTGCCAGCAGTGGGACAGCGGCTGCTAACTATGGCTACACCTTC
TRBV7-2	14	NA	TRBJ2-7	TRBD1	CASRTGTGTYEQYF	TGTGCCAGCAGAACCGGGACAGGGACGTACGAGCAGTACTTC
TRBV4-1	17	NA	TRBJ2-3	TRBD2	CASSQGASGRRTDTQYF	TGCGCCAGCAGCCAAGGGGCTAGCGGGAGGAGGACAGATACGCAGTATTTT
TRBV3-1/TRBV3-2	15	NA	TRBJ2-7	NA	CASSQGGGGTYEQYF	TGTGCCAGCAGCCAAGGTGGGGGGGGCACCTACGAGCAGTACTTC
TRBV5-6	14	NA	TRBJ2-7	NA	CASSTRSSGYEQYF	TGTGCCAGCAGCACACGGAGTAGTGGCTACGAGCAGTACTTC
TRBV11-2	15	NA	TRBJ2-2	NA	CASSLGGRSTGELFF	TGTGCCAGCAGCTTAGGGGGCAGGTCAACCGGGGAGCTGTTTTTT
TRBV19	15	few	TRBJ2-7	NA	CASSIVGASSYEQYF	TGTGCCAGTAGTATAGTAGGGGCCAGCTCCTACGAGCAGTACTTC
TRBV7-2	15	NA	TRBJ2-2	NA	CASSLTAGLAGELFF	TGTGCCAGCAGCCTCACGGCGGGTTTGGCCGGGGAGCTGTTTTTT
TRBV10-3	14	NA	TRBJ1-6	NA	CAISDGRGGSPLHF	TGTGCCATCAGTGACGGAAGAGGGGGTTCACCCCTCCACTTT
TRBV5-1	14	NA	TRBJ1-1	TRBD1	CASSFTGGVSEAFF	TGCGCCAGCAGCTTTACAGGGGGGGTCTCTGAAGCTTTCTTT
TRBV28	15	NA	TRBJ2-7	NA	CASSSQAGLPYEQYF	TGTGCCAGCAGTTCGCAAGCGGGCCTACCCTACGAGCAGTACTTC
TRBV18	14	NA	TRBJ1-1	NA	CASSPRGDGTEAFF	TGTGCCAGCTCACCCCGGGGGGACGGCACTGAAGCTTTCTTT
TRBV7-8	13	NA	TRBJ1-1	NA	CASSLERGTEAFF	TGTGCCAGCAGCTTAGAACGAGGAACTGAAGCTTTCTTT
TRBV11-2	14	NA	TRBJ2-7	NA	CASSLARSTYEQYF	TGTGCCAGCAGCTTAGCACGGTCAACCTACGAGCAGTACTTC
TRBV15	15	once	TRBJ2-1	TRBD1	CATSLDRGTRNEQFF	TGTGCCACCAGCCTCGACAGGGGGACGAGGAATGAGCAGTTCTTC